What follows describes a single TCR beta chain. This sample was included in a study of control samples from healthy donors and cancer patients. Generated by immunoSEQ multiplex PCR, the TCRdb table keeps only in-frame clones and is missing some. Of fewer than 200,000 clones listed, over 80% are singletons. Sequencing input: blood. The sequence derives from a man aged 18 to 29 in good health.

CDR3 nucleotide sequence: TGCAGCGTCCGCGGAGGTAGCGACACTGAAGCTTTCTTT. This codes for CSVRGGSDTEAFF. The rearrangement links TRBV29-1 to TRBJ1-1; D not resolved. The germline V and J ends were trimmed by 6 bases and 3 bases, with 14 bases remaining between them. Germline V gives CDR1 SQVTM, CDR2 ANQGSEA. This CDR3 has 13 residues.